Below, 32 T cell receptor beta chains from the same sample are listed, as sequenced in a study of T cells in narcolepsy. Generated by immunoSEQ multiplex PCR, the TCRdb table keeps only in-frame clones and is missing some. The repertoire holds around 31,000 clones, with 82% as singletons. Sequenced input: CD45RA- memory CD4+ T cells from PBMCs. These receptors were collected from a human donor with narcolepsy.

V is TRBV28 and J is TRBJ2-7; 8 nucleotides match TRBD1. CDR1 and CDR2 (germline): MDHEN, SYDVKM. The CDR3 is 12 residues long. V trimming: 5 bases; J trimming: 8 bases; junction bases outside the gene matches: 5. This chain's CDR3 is CASSPRTGQQYF. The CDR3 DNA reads TGTGCCAGCAGTCCGAGGACAGGGCAGCAGTACTTC. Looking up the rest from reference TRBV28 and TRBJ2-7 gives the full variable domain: DVKVTQSSRYLVKRTGEKVFLECVQDMDHENMFWYRQDPGLGLRLIYFSYDVKMKEKGDIPEGYSVSREKKERFSLILESASTNQTSMYLCASSPRTGQQYFGPGTRLTVT.

The CDR3 coding sequence is TGTGCCATCAGGGGACAGGGGGCGGAGAGTGATCGCTACACCTTC. Translating it yields CAIRGQGAESDRYTF. The chain uses TRBV10-3 and TRBJ1-2, with 12 bases matching TRBD1. The CDR3 has 15 amino acids. CDR1 is ENHRY, CDR2 SYGVKD, per germline. Losses at the gene ends were 6 bases for V and 9 bases for J; bases not matched to a gene: 11.

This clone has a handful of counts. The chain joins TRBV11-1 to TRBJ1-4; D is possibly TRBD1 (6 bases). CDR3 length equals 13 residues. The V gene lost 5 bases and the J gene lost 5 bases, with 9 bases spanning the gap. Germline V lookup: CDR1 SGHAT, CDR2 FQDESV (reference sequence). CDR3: CASSGGLNEKLFF. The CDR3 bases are TGTGCCAGCAGCGGGGGCCTGAATGAAAAACTGTTTTTT.

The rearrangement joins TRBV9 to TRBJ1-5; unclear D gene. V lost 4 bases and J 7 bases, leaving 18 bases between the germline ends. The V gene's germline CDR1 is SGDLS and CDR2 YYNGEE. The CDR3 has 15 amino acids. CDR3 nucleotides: TGTGCCAGCAGCCTCGGACTGGCATCAGGACAGCCCCAGCATTTT. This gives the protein CASSLGLASGQPQHF.

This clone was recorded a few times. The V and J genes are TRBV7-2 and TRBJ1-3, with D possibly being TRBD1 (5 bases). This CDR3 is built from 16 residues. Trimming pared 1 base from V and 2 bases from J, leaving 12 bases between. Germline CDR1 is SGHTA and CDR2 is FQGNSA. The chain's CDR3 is CASSLGGQLTGNTIYF. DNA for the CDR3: TGTGCCAGCAGCTTAGGTGGACAATTGACTGGAAACACCATATATTTT.

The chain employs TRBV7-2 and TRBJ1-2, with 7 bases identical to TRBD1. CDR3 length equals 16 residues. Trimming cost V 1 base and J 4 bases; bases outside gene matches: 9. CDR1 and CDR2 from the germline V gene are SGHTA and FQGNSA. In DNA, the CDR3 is TGTGCCAGCAGCTTAGAAGGAAGGGGGCGCGGCTATGGCTACACCTTC. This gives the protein CASSLEGRGRGYGYTF. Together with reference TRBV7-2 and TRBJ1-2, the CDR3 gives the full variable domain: GAGVSQSPSNKVTEKGKDVELRCDPISGHTALYWYRQSLGQGLEFLIYFQGNSAPDKSGLPSDRFSAERTGGSVSTLTIQRTQQEDSAVYLCASSLEGRGRGYGYTFGSGTRLTVV.

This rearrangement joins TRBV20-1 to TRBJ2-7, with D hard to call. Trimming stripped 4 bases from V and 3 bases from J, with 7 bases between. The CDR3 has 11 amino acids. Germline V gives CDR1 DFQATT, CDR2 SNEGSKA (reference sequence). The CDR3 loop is CSAKADYEQYF. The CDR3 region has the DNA TGCAGTGCTAAGGCAGACTACGAGCAGTACTTC.

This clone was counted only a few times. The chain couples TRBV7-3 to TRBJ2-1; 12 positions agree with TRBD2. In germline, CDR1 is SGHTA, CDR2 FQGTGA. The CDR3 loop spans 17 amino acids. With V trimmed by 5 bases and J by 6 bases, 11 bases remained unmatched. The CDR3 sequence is CASSPEASGRGGNEQFF. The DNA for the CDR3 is TGTGCCAGCAGCCCCGAGGCTAGCGGGAGGGGAGGCAATGAGCAGTTCTTC. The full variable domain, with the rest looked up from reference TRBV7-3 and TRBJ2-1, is GAGVSQTPSNKVTEKGKYVELRCDPISGHTALYWYRQSLGQGPEFLIYFQGTGAADDSGLPNDRFFAVRPEGSVSTLKIQRTERGDSAVYLCASSPEASGRGGNEQFFGPGTRLTVL.

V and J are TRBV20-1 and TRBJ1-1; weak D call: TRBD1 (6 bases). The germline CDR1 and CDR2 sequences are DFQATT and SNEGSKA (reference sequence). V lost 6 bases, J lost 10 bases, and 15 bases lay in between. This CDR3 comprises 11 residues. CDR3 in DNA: TGCAGTGCCCCGCGGGACAAGAGAGCTTTCTTT. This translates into CSAPRDKRAFF.

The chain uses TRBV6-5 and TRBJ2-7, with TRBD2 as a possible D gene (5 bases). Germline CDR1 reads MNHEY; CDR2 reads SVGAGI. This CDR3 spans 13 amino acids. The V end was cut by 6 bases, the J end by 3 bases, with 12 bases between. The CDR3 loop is CASSSGSRYEQYF. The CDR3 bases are TGTGCCAGCAGCTCGGGATCCCGCTACGAGCAGTACTTC.

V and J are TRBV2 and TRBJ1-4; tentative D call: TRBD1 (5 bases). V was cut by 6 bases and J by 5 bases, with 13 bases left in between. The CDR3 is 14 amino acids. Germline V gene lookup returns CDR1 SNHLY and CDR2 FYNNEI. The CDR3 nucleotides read TGTGCCAGCAGGAGACGGGGGGAGAATGAAAAACTGTTTTTT. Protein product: CASRRRGENEKLFF.

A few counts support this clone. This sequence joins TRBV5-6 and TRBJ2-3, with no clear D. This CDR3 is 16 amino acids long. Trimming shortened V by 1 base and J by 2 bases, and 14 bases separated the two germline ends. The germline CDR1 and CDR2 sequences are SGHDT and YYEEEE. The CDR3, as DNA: TGTGCCAGCAGCTTGTATACCGGGTACCACACAGATACGCAGTATTTT. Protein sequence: CASSLYTGYHTDTQYF.

In DNA form, the CDR3 reads TGCGCCAGCAAAATACAGGGGGCCGGAACTGAAGCTTTCTTT. Its translation: CASKIQGAGTEAFF. The rearrangement joins TRBV10-2 to TRBJ1-1; TRBD1 matches at 9 bases. The CDR3 runs to 14 residues. V trimming: 7 bases; J trimming: 5 bases; junction bases outside the gene matches: 8. Per germline, CDR1 WSHSY and CDR2 SAAADI.

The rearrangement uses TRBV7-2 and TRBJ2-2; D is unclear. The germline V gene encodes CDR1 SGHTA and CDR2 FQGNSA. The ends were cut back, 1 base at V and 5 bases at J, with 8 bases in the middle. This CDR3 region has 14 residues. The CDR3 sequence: CASSLVRSTGELFF. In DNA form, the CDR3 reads TGTGCCAGCAGCTTAGTCCGGTCTACCGGGGAGCTGTTTTTT.

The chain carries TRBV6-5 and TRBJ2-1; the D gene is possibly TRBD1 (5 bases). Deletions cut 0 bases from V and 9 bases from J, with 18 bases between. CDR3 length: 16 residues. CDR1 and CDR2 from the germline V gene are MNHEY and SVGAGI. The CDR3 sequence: CASSYSWQGDRGEQFF. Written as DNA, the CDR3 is TGTGCCAGCAGTTACTCTTGGCAGGGTGATAGGGGTGAGCAGTTCTTC.

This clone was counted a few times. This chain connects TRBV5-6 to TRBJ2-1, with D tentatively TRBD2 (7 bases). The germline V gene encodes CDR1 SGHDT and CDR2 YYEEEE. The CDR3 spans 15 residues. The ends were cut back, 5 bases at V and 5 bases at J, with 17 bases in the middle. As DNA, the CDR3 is TGTGCCAGCAGACGGACGGGGGGCCCTGACAATGAGCAGTTCTTC. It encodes CASRRTGGPDNEQFF.

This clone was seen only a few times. The CDR3 DNA is TGCAGCGTTGGAACACTTACTGGCTACACCTTC. It yields the protein CSVGTLTGYTF. The rearrangement links TRBV29-1 to TRBJ1-2; no clear D. Germline CDR1 reads SQVTM; CDR2 reads ANQGSEA. Between the trimmed V and J ends, which lost 4 bases and 7 bases, there was a span of 10 bases. The CDR3 contains 11 residues.

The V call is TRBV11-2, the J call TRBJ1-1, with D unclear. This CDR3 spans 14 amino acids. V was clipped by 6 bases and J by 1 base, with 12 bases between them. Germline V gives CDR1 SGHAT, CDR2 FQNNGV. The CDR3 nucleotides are TGTGCCAGCAGTCAAATGGCTCAGAACACTGAAGCTTTCTTT. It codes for CASSQMAQNTEAFF.

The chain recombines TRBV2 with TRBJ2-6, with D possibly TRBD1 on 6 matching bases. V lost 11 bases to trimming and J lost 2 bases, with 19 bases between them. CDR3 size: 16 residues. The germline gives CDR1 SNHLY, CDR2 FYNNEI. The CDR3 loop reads CAGLEQGLAGANVLTF. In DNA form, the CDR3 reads TGTGCCGGCTTGGAACAGGGATTGGCTGGGGCCAACGTCCTGACTTTC.

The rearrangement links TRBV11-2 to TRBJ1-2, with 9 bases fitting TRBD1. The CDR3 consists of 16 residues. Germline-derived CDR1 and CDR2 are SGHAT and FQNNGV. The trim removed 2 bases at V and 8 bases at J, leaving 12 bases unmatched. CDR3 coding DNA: TGTGCCAGCAGCTTAACCTCACTACAGGGGGCGCTAGGCTACACCTTC. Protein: CASSLTSLQGALGYTF. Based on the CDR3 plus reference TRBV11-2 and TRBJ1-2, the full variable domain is EAGVAQSPRYKIIEKRQSVAFWCNPISGHATLYWYQQILGQGPKLLIQFQNNGVVDDSQLPKDRFSAERLKGVDSTLKIQPAKLEDSAVYLCASSLTSLQGALGYTFGSGTRLTVV.

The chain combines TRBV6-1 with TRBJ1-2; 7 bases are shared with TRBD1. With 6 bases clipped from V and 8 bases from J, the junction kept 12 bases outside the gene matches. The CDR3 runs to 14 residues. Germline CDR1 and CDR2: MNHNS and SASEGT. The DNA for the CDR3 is TGTGCCAGCAGCTCGCTCAGGGGGAGGGGAGGCTACACCTTC. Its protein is CASSSLRGRGGYTF.

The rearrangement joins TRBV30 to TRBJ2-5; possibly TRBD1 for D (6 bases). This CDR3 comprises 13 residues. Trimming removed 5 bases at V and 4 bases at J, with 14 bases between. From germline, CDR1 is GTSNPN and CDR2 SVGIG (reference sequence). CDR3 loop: CAWLGQGRETQYF. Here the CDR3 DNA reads TGTGCCTGGTTGGGGCAGGGGAGAGAGACCCAGTACTTC.

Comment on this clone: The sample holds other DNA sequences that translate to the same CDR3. The CDR3 loop is CASMAPGQGMNEQFF. The CDR3 bases are TGTGCCAGCATGGCCCCGGGACAGGGTATGAATGAGCAGTTCTTC. The chain uses TRBV10-3 and TRBJ2-1; TRBD1 matches 9 bases. The V segment lost 10 bases and the J segment 7 bases; nucleotides outside the gene matches: 14. The CDR3 is made up of 15 amino acids. Germline values: CDR1 ENHRY, CDR2 SYGVKD.

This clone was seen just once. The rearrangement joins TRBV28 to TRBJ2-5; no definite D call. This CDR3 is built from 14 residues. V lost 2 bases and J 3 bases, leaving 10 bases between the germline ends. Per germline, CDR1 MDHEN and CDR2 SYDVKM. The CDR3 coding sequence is TGTGCCAGCAGTTTAGTTGGCGGAGAAGAGACCCAGTACTTC. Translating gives CASSLVGGEETQYF.

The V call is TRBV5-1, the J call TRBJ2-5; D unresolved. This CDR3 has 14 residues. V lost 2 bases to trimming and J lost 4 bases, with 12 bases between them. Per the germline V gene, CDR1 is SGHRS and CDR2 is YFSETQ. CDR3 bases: TGCGCCAGCAGCTTAAGCGTGACACGAGAGACCCAGTACTTC. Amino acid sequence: CASSLSVTRETQYF.

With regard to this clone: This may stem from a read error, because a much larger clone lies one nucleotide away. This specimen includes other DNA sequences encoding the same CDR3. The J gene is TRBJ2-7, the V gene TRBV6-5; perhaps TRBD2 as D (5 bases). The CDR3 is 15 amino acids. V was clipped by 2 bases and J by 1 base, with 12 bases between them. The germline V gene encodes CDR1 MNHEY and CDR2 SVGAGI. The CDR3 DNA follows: TGTGCCAGCAGTTACGACGGGGTTGGGTCCTACGAGCAGTACTTC. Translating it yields CASSYDGVGSYEQYF.

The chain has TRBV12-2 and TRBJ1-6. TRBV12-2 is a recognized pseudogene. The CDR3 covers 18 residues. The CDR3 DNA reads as TGTGCAGGTCGCTACCAAGACTCGTCCCCCTTATATAATTCACCCCTCCACTTT. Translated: CAGRYQDSSPLYNSPLHF.

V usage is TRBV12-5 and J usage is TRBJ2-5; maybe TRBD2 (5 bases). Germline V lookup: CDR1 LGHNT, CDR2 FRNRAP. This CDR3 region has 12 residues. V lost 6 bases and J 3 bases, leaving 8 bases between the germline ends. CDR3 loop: CASGVGEETQYF. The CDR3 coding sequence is TGTGCTAGTGGGGTGGGAGAAGAGACCCAGTACTTC.

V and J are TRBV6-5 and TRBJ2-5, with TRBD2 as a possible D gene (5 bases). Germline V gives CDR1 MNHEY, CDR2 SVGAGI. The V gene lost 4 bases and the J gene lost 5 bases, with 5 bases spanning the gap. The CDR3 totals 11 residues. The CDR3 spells CASSWRETQYF. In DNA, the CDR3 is TGTGCCAGCAGTTGGAGGGAGACCCAGTACTTC.

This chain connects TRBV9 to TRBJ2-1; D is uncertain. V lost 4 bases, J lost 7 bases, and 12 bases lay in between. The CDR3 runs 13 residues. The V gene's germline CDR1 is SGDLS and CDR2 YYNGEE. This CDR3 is CASSLSGGNEQFF. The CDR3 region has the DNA TGTGCCAGCAGCCTTTCGGGCGGAAATGAGCAGTTCTTC.

CDR3 sequence reads: CASSKDGNTDTQYF. CDR3 bases: TGTGCCAGCAGTAAAGACGGAAACACAGATACGCAGTATTTT. This chain links TRBV2 with TRBJ2-3; D is unclear. Germline CDR1 reads SNHLY; CDR2 reads FYNNEI. This CDR3 is built from 14 residues. V was trimmed by 5 bases and J by 2 bases, leaving 11 bases between them.

CDR3 in amino acids: CASSRGEGETQYF. For the CDR3, the DNA is TGTGCCAGCTCCCGCGGCGAGGGGGAGACCCAGTACTTC. The chain carries TRBV18 and TRBJ2-5; the D call may be TRBD1 or TRBD2 (5 bases each). V lost 6 bases and J 5 bases, leaving 13 bases between the germline ends. This CDR3 spans 13 amino acids. CDR1 KGHSH and CDR2 LQKENI come from the germline V gene.